This T cell receptor (beta chain) was sequenced during a study of blood T cell repertoires in COVID-19. Overall study: Whether acute or convalescent, the COVID-19 samples came from the United States, Italy and Spain.

Libraries were prepared by immunoSEQ multiplex PCR; TCRdb keeps only in-frame clonotypes and omits some of them. The sample carries 150,000 to 200,000 clones, over 80% recorded once. Germline values: CDR1 LGHDT, CDR2 YNNKEL (reference sequence). Trimming took 5 bases from V and 2 from J, leaving 15 bases between them. The CDR3 extends over 15 amino acids. Donors were grouped by their self-reported clinical history. Before they entered the study, exposed participants had met a COVID-19 case within 2 weeks. Sequenced: PBMCs or T cells enriched from blood (not recorded which). The chain is built from TRBV3-1 (or the pseudogene TRBV3-2) and TRBJ2-5; no definite D call. The sequence was obtained from a man in his sixties or seventies who had been exposed to COVID-19. CDR3 protein: CASSSKGTDQETQYF. The CDR3 region has the DNA TGTGCCAGCAGCTCAAAAGGCACAGATCAAGAGACCCAGTACTTC.